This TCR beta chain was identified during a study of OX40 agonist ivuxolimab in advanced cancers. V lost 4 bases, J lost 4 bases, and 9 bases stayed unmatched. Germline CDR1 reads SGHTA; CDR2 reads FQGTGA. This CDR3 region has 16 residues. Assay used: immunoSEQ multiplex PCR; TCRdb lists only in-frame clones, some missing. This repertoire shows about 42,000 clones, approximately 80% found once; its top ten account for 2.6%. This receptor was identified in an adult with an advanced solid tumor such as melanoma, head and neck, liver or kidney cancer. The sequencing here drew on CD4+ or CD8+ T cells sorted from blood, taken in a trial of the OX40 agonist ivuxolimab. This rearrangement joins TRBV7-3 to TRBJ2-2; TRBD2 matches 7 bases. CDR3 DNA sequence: TGTGCCAGCAGCTCGACTTGGACTAGTTCCACCGGGGAGCTGTTTTTT. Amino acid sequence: CASSSTWTSSTGELFF.